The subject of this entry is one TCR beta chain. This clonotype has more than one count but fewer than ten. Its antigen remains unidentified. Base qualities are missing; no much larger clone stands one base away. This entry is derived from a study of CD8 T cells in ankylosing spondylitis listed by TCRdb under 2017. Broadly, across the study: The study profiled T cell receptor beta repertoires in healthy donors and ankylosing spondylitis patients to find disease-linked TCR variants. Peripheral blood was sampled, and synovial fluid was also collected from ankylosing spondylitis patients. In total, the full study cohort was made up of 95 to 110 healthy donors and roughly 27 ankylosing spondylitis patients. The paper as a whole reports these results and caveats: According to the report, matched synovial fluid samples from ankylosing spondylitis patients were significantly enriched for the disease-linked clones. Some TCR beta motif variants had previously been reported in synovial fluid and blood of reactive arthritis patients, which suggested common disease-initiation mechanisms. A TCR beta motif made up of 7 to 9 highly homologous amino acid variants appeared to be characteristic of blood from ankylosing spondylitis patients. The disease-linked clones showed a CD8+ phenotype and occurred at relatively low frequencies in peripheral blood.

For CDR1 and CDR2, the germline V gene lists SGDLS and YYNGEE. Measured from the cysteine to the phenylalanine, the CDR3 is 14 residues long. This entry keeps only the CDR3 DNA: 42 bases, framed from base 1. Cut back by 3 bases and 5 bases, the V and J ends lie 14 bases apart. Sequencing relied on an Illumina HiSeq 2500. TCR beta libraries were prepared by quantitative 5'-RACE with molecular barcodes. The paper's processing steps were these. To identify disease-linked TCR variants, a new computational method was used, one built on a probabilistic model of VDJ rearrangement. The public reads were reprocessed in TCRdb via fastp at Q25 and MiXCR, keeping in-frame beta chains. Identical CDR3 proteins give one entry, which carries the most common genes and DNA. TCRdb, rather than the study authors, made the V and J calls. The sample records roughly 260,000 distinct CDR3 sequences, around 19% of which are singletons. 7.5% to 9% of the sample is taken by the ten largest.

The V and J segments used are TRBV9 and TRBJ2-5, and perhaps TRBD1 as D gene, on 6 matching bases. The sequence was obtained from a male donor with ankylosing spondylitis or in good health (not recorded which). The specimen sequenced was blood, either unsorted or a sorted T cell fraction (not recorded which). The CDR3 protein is CASSATGMRETQYF. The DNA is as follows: TGTGCCAGCAGCGCCACAGGGATGAGGGAGACCCAGTACTTC.